This entry lists 21 T cell receptor beta chains sequenced from one sample in a study of cytomegalovirus exposure and HLA in healthy donors. Primers for the PCR totalled 60 Vbeta and 13 Jbeta. Produced via immunoSEQ multiplex PCR; TCRdb's table is partial and in-frame only. The repertoire holds about 120,000 clones, with roughly four fifths as singletons. The sample taken for sequencing was PBMCs. The receptor set was obtained from a middle-aged woman in good health and CMV-seropositive.

This chain's CDR3 is CASTGWTEAFF. The CDR3 coding sequence is TGTGCCAGCACGGGGTGGACTGAAGCTTTCTTT. This chain links TRBV25-1 with TRBJ1-1; D unclear. CDR1 is MGHDK, CDR2 SYGVNS, per germline. V shed 7 bases and J shed 5 bases, with 8 bases lying between them. The CDR3 consists of 11 residues.

V gene TRBV10-3 combines with J gene TRBJ2-7; a weak D match, TRBD2 (5 bases). Germline V CDR1 and CDR2: ENHRY, SYGVKD. Trimming pared 9 bases from V and 1 base from J, leaving 10 bases between. The CDR3 extends over 12 amino acids. CDR3 sequence (DNA): TGTGCCATTAGGACGGGGTCCTACGAGCAGTACTTC. This codes for CAIRTGSYEQYF.

This chain connects TRBV2 to TRBJ2-3; 11 bases fit TRBD2. V trimming: 7 bases; J trimming: 8 bases; junction bases outside the gene matches: 5. The CDR3 contains 13 residues. Germline CDR1 and CDR2: SNHLY and FYNNEI. The CDR3 DNA sequence: TGTGCCAGCAAACTAGCGGGAGAGGGTACGCAGTATTTT. Translated: CASKLAGEGTQYF.

The chain has TRBV4-1 and TRBJ2-3; 8 positions match TRBD1. Germline V CDR1 and CDR2: MGHRA, YSYEKL. This CDR3 is 15 amino acids long. V was clipped by 2 bases and J by 2 bases; unmatched bases: 3. The CDR3 is CASSQRQGNTDTQYF. The CDR3 DNA sequence: TGCGCCAGCAGCCAACGACAGGGGAACACAGATACGCAGTATTTT.

This chain joins TRBV5-1 and TRBJ2-1, with 12 bases that match TRBD2. Per germline, CDR1 SGHRS and CDR2 YFSETQ. After removal of 0 bases from V and 7 bases from J, the junction contained 5 bases not matched to a gene. The CDR3 covers 16 residues. The CDR3 loop is CASSLALAGGLNEQFF. The CDR3 DNA sequence: TGCGCCAGCAGCTTGGCCCTAGCGGGAGGGCTTAATGAGCAGTTCTTC.

CDR3 loop: CASSPREFGKNIQYF. CDR3 nucleotide sequence: TGTGCCAGTAGTCCAAGGGAGTTCGGCAAAAACATTCAGTACTTC. The chain employs TRBV19 and TRBJ2-4; D is perhaps TRBD2 (5 bases). The V end was cut by 5 bases, the J end by 3 bases, with 14 bases between. The germline CDR1 and CDR2 sequences are LNHDA and SQIVND (reference sequence). This CDR3 comprises 15 residues. The whole variable domain, remainder taken from reference TRBV19 and TRBJ2-4, is DGGITQSPKYLFRKEGQNVTLSCEQNLNHDAMYWYRQDPGQGLRLIYYSQIVNDFQKGDIAEGYSVSREKKESFPLTVTSAQKNPTAFYLCASSPREFGKNIQYFGAGTRLSVL.

With regard to this clone: The junction departs from the called germline gene at one end, perhaps through a read error. Other DNA sequences in the same sample also yield this CDR3. The chain recombines TRBV5-4 with TRBJ1-2; 12 nucleotides line up with TRBD1. CDR1 is SGHNT, CDR2 YYREEE, per germline (reference sequence). CDR3 length: 15 amino acids. As DNA, the CDR3 is TGTGCTAGCAGCTCTCCGGGACAGGGGGCGAGGGGCTACACCTTC. As protein: CASSSPGQGARGYTF.

The chain carries TRBV9 and TRBJ2-7, with 9 bases that match TRBD1. CDR1 is SGDLS, CDR2 YYNGEE, per germline. This CDR3 comprises 15 residues. Trimming removed 4 bases from V and 5 bases from J; junction bases left unmatched: 10. In nucleotides, the CDR3 is TGTGCCAGCAGCTTTGGACAGGGGTCTTTCAACGAGCAGTACTTC. It yields the protein CASSFGQGSFNEQYF. Combining the CDR3 with reference TRBV9 and TRBJ2-7 gives the whole variable domain DSGVTQTPKHLITATGQRVTLRCSPRSGDLSVYWYQQSLDQGLQFLIQYYNGEERAKGNILERFSAQQFPDLHSELNLSSLELGDSALYFCASSFGQGSFNEQYFGPGTRLTVT.

The chain uses TRBV14 and TRBJ2-7; tentatively, D is TRBD2 (6 bases). CDR1 is SGHDN, CDR2 FVKESK, per germline. The V gene lost 1 base and the J gene lost 3 bases, with 10 bases spanning the gap. The CDR3 runs 14 residues. The CDR3 reads CASSQGDWLYEQYF. The CDR3 DNA is TGTGCCAGCAGCCAAGGGGACTGGCTCTACGAGCAGTACTTC.

This CDR3 is CASSVDDSGRADTQYF. The CDR3 nucleotides read TGTGCCAGCAGCGTAGATGATAGCGGGAGGGCGGATACGCAGTATTTT. V gene TRBV9 combines with J gene TRBJ2-3, with 11 nucleotides matching TRBD2. This CDR3 has 16 amino acids. Losses at the gene ends were 0 bases for V and 6 bases for J; bases not matched to a gene: 6. CDR1 is SGDLS, CDR2 YYNGEE, per germline.

The count of this clone is one. This chain uses TRBV5-6 with TRBJ1-1; D perhaps matches TRBD1 (5 bases). Trimming took off 4 bases at V and 4 bases at J, with 14 bases between the two ends. The V gene's germline CDR1 is SGHDT and CDR2 YYEEEE. The CDR3 runs 14 residues. The CDR3 reads CASSRRGKGTEAFF. CDR3 DNA: TGTGCCAGCAGCAGGAGGGGAAAAGGCACTGAAGCTTTCTTT.

The chain employs TRBV15 and TRBJ1-4; D may be TRBD1 (6 bases). Per germline, CDR1 LNHNV and CDR2 YYDKDF (reference sequence). V lost 4 bases and J lost 0, with 21 bases in between. The CDR3 totals 19 residues. In DNA form, the CDR3 reads TGTGCCACCAGCACCTCCTTAGGGGAGGGACATGCAACTAATGAAAAACTGTTTTTT. Protein product: CATSTSLGEGHATNEKLFF.

This chain links TRBV9 with TRBJ1-2, with 8 positions matching TRBD1. This CDR3 is built from 15 residues. Germline V lookup: CDR1 SGDLS, CDR2 YYNGEE. V trimming: 4 bases; J trimming: 4 bases; junction bases outside the gene matches: 9. For the CDR3, the DNA is TGTGCCAGCAGCCTCCGACAGGGGCCAGTCTATGGCTACACCTTC. Residues: CASSLRQGPVYGYTF.

The genes are TRBV4-3 and TRBJ2-1; no definite D call. Germline assignment: CDR1 LGHNA and CDR2 YSLEER. The length of the CDR3 is 15 residues. The V gene lost 0 bases and the J gene lost 5 bases, with 11 bases spanning the gap. The CDR3 protein is CASSQDALVNNEQFF. CDR3 in DNA: TGCGCCAGCAGCCAAGATGCTCTAGTTAACAATGAGCAGTTCTTC.

This chain connects TRBV14 to TRBJ2-1; possibly TRBD2 for D (6 bases). Between the trimmed V and J ends, which lost 0 bases and 7 bases, there was a span of 10 bases. This CDR3 spans 14 amino acids. Germline values: CDR1 SGHDN, CDR2 FVKESK. As DNA, the CDR3 is TGTGCCAGCAGCCAAGATGGGCTAGCGAATGAGCAGTTCTTC. The encoded protein is CASSQDGLANEQFF.

The rearrangement joins TRBV18 to TRBJ2-5, with 7 bases lining up with TRBD2. CDR3 length: 17 amino acids. Trimming at V came to 0 bases and at J to 5 bases, leaving 12 bases not matched to a gene. CDR1 and CDR2 from the germline V gene are KGHSH and LQKENI. The CDR3 bases are TGTGCCAGCTCACCACCGGTGGGAGGGCCCTCGCTGGAGACCCAGTACTTC. This sequence encodes CASSPPVGGPSLETQYF.

CDR3 sequence (DNA): TGTGCCAGCAGCTTTAAGACTAGCGGGGCGTCCTACGAGCAGTACTTC. Protein: CASSFKTSGASYEQYF. This chain links TRBV5-6 with TRBJ2-7, with TRBD2 matching 11 bases. After removal of 2 bases from V and 1 base from J, the junction contained 5 bases not matched to a gene. The germline V gene encodes CDR1 SGHDT and CDR2 YYEEEE. This CDR3 has 16 residues.

About this clone: One end of the junction is discordant with germline, which a read error may explain. The CDR3: CSSIEQNTEAFF. The CDR3 region has the DNA TGTTCCAGCATCGAACAGAACACTGAAGCTTTCTTT. The chain recombines TRBV7-9 with TRBJ1-1; no reliable D call. This CDR3 contains 12 residues. Germline V gene sequence: CDR1 SEHNR, CDR2 FQNEAQ (reference sequence).

This clone was seen a single time. The V call is TRBV10-1, the J call TRBJ2-6; perhaps TRBD1 as D (5 bases). There are 16 residues in the CDR3. V was shortened by 6 bases and J by 1 base, with 13 bases between the two germline ends. Germline lookup yields CDR1 WNHNN and CDR2 SYGVQD (reference sequence). CDR3 sequence: CASSSSRTSGANVLTF. The CDR3 bases are TGCGCCAGCAGCTCCTCCCGGACATCTGGGGCCAACGTCCTGACTTTC.

The gene calls are TRBV28 and TRBJ1-3; tentatively, D is TRBD1 (5 bases). Trimming removed 8 bases at V and 0 bases at J, with 14 bases between. Germline CDR1 MDHEN, CDR2 SYDVKM. The CDR3 spans 15 residues. CDR3 coding DNA: TGTGCCAGCGAGGAGGGGCAGAACTCTGGAAACACCATATATTTT. This encodes CASEEGQNSGNTIYF.

The chain joins TRBV2 to TRBJ1-1; 10 positions match TRBD1. V trimming: 0 bases; J trimming: 2 bases; junction bases outside the gene matches: 9. Germline V CDR1 and CDR2: SNHLY, FYNNEI. The CDR3 extends over 18 amino acids. The CDR3 DNA reads TGTGCCAGCAGTGAAGCGCTTCTAGGACAGGGGGGTAACACTGAAGCTTTCTTT. Its translation: CASSEALLGQGGNTEAFF. Full variable domain (missing parts from reference TRBV2 and TRBJ1-1): EPEVTQTPSHQVTQMGQEVILRCVPISNHLYFYWYRQILGQKVEFLVSFYNNEISEKSEIFDDQFSVERPDGSNFTLKIRSTKLEDSAMYFCASSEALLGQGGNTEAFFGQGTRLTVV.